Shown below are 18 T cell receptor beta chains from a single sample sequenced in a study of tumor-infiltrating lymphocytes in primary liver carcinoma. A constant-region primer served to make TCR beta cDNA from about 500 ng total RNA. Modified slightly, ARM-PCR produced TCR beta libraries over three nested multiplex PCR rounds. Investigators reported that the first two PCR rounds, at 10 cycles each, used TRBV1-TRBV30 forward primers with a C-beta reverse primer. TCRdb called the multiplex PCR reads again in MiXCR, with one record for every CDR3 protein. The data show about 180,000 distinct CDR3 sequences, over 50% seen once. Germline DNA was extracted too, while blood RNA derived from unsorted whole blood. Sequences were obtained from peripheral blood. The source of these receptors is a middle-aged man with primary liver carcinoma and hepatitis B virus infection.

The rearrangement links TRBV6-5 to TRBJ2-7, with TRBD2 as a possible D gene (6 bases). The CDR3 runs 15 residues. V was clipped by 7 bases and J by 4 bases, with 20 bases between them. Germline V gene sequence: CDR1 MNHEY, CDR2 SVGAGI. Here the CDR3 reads CASNKQRATEYEQYF. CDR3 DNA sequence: TGTGCCAGCAATAAACAGCGGGCGACGGAATACGAGCAGTACTTC.

CDR3 protein: CASSLVGRNTEAFF. CDR3 nucleotides: TGTGCCAGCAGCTTAGTTGGGAGGAACACTGAAGCTTTCTTT. The chain couples TRBV7-9 to TRBJ1-1; unclear D gene. CDR1 is SEHNR, CDR2 FQNEAQ, per germline (reference sequence). The V end was cut by 1 base, the J end by 1 base, with 7 bases between. There are 14 residues in the CDR3.

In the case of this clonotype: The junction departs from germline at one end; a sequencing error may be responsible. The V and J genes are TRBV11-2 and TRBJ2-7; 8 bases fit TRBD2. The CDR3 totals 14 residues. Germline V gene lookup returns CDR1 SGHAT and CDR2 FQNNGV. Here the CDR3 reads CASSVSGEFYGQYF. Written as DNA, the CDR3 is TGTGCCAGCAGCGTTAGCGGGGAGTTCTACGGGCAGTACTTT.

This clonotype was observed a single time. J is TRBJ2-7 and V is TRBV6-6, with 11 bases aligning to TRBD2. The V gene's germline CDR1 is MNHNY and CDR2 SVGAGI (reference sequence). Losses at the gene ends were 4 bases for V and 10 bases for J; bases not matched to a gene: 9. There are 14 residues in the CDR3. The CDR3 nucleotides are TGTGCCAGCAGTTTGGATCTAGCGGGAGGAGAACAGTACTTC. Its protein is CASSLDLAGGEQYF.

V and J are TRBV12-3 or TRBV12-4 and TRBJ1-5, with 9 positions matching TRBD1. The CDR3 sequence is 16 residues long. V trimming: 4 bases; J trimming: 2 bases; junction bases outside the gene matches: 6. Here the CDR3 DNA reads TGTGCCAGCAGTTCACTGGGACAGGGACGCAATCAGCCCCAGCATTTT. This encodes CASSSLGQGRNQPQHF.

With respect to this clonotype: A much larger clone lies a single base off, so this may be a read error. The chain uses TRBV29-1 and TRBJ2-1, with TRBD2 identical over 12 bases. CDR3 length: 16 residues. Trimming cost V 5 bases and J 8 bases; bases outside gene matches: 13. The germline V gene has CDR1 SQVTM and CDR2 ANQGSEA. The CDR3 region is CSVLTSSGRALDEQFF. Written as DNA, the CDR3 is TGCAGCGTTCTTACCTCTAGCGGGAGGGCATTAGATGAGCAGTTCTTC.

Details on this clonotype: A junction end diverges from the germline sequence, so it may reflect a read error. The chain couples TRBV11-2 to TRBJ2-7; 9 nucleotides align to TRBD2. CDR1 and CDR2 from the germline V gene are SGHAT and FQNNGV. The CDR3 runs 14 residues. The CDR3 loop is CAISPSGNRNEQYF. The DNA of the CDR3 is TGCGCCATCAGTCCTAGCGGGAATAGGAACGAGCAGTACTTC.

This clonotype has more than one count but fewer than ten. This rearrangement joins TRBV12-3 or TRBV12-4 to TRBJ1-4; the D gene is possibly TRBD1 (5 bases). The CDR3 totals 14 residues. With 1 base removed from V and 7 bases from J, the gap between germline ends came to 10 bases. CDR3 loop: CASSLGAGSEKLFF. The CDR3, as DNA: TGTGCCAGCAGTTTAGGGGCAGGGAGTGAAAAACTGTTTTTT.

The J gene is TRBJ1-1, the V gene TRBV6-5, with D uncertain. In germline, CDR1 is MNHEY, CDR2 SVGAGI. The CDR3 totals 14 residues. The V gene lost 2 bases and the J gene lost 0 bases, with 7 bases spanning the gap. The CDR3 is CASSYTPVNTEAFF. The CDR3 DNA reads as TGTGCCAGCAGTTACACACCAGTGAACACTGAAGCTTTCTTT.

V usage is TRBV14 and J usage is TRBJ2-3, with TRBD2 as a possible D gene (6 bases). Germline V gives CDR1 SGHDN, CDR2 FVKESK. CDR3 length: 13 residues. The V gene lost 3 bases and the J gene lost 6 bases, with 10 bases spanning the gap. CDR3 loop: CASSQRRDDTQYF. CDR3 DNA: TGTGCCAGCAGCCAGAGGAGGGATGATACGCAGTATTTT.

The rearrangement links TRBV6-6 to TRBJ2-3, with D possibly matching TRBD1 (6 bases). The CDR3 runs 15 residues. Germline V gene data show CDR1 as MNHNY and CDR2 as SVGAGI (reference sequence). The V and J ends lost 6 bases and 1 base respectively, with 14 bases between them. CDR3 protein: CASSHPGQGTDTQYF. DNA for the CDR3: TGTGCCAGCAGCCACCCGGGACAAGGCACAGATACGCAGTATTTT.

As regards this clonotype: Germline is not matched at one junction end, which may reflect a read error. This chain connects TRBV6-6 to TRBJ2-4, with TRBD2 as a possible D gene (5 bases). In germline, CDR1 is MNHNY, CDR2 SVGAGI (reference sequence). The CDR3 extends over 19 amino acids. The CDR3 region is CASSYSRNAADLAKNIQYF. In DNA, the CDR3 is TGTGCAAGCAGTTACTCAAGGAACGCCGCGGATCTAGCCAAAAACATTCAATACTTC.

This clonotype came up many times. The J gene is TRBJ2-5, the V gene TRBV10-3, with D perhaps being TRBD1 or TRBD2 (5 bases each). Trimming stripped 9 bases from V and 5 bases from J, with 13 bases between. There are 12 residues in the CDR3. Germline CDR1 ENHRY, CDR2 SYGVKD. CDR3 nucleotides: TGTGCCATAGGAGCCGGGACCGAGACCCAGTACTTC. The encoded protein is CAIGAGTETQYF.

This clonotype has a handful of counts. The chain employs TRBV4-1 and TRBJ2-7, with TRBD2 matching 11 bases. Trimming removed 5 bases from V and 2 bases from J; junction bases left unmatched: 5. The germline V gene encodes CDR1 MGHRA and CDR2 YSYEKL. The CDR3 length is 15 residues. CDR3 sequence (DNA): TGCGCCAGCAGCGGGGGGACTAGCGGAGCCTACGAGCAGTACTTC. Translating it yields CASSGGTSGAYEQYF.

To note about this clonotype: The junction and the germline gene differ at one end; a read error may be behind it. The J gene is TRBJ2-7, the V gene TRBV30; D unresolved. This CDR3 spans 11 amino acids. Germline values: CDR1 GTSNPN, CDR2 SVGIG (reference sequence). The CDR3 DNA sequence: TGTGCCTGGAGTAATGGTGGCGAGCAGTGCTTC. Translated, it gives CAWSNGGEQCF. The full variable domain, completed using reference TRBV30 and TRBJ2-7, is SQTIHQWPATLVQPVGSPLSLECTVEGTSNPNLYWYRQAAGRGLQLLFYSVGIGQISSEVPQNLSASRPQDRQFILSSKKLLLSDSGFYLCAWSNGGEQCFGPGTRLTVT.

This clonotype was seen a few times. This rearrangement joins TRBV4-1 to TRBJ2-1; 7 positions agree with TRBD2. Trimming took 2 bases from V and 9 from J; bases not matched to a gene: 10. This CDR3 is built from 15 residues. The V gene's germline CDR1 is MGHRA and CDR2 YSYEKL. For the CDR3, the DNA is TGCGCCAGCAGCCAAAGGGAGGGTCCCGGAGGTGAGCAGTTCTTC. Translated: CASSQREGPGGEQFF.

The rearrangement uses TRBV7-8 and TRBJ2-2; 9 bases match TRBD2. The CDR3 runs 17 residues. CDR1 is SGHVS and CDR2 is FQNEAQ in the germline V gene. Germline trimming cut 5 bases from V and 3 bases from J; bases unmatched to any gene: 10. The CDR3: CASSPLGLAGHTGELFF. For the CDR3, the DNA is TGTGCCAGCAGCCCCCTAGGGCTAGCGGGACACACCGGGGAGCTGTTTTTT.

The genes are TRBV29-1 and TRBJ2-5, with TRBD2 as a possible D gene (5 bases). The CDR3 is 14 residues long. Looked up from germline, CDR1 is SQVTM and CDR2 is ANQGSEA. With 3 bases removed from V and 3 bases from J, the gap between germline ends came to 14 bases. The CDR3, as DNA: TGCAGCGTTGATATTGGCCGGGGAGAAGAGACCCAGTACTTC. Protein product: CSVDIGRGEETQYF.